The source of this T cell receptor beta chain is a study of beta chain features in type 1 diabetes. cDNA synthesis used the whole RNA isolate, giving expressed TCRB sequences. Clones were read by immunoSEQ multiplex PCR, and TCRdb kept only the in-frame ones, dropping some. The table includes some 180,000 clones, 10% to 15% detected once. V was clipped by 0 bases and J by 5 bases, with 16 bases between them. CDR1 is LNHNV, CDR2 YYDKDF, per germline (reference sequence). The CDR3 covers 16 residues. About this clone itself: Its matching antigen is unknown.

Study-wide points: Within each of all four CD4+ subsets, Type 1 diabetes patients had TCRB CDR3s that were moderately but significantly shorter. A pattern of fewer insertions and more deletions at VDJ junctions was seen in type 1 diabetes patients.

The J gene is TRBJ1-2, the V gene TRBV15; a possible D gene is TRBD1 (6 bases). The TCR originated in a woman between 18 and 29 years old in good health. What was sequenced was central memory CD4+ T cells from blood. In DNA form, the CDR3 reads TGTGCCACCAGCAGAGATCGGGGCAGGGGAGTGTATGGCTACACCTTC. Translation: CATSRDRGRGVYGYTF.